The table lists the clone carrying this TCR beta chain with a few counts. As yet, its antigen is unknown. Tregs were sorted as CD4+CD25+CD127-/low cells. Germline assignment: CDR1 MNHEY and CDR2 SVGEGT. The CDR3 is 17 residues long. V lost 2 bases and J lost 15; bases outside the gene matches: 21. After constant-region reverse-primer amplification, full-length variable regions underwent semi-nested PCR with Nested Universal Primer A. TCRdb re-analysed the 5' RACE reads in MiXCR, keeping a single row per CDR3 protein. The data hold under 15,000 distinct CDR3 sequences, with roughly half observed a single time. The study, taken as a whole, reports: Larger-cohort validation covered only one TCR beta V-J rearrangement. Tumor Tregs overlapped most with tumor, then blood, naive CD4+ cells.

The sequenced material came from tumor-infiltrating Tregs sorted from the breast tumor. The clonotype comes from a female donor with breast cancer. The chain links TRBV6-2 or TRBV6-3 to TRBJ2-1; 8 bases line up with TRBD2. In DNA, the CDR3 is TGTGCCAGCAGTTACCCGGAGCCGGGAGGGCCACTATCGCGCGGGTTCTTC. Translated, it gives CASSYPEPGGPLSRGFF.